This T cell receptor (beta chain) was identified during a study of shared clonotypes between healthy human individuals. Study in general: Donors had three CD4 naive, three CD4 memory, two CD8 naive and one CD8 memory plate apiece. Study-wide results and limits: Rarefaction showed sorted-subset sequencing was incomplete despite large depth. The naive CD4 repertoires of a handful of donors were compared, and approximately 4.5% of clonotypes were shared.

Germline V gene lookup returns CDR1 WSHSY and CDR2 SAAADI. V lost 2 bases and J lost 9, with 8 bases in between. The CDR3 covers 11 residues. The repertoire was sequenced with immunoSEQ multiplex PCR; TCRdb's copy has only in-frame clones and lacks some. This table holds 950,000 to 1,300,000 clones, approximately 70% found once. This clone was observed a handful of times. As yet, its antigen is unknown. Into CD45RA+ naive and CD45RA-negative memory subsets, the CD4+ cells were split. The chain combines TRBV10-2 with TRBJ2-7, with D maybe TRBD1 (6 bases). This TCR was recovered from a man younger than 35 in good health. Sequencing was carried out using memory CD4+ T cells sorted from blood. Sample subset: CD45RA-negative fraction. CDR3 DNA: TGCGCCAGCAGTGAGCTGACAGGGCAGTACTTC. It specifies CASSELTGQYF.